This T cell receptor (beta chain) was captured in a study of PD-L1 blockade in urothelial cancer. Study summary: Blood analyses occurred 3 weeks (second dose) and 6 weeks post treatment start. Median T cell yield per blood sample was 141,255 cells.

Germline CDR1 and CDR2: SGHAT and FQDESV (reference sequence). V lost 3 bases, J lost 0 bases, and 1 base stayed unmatched. CDR3 length: 15 residues. The assay was immunoSEQ multiplex PCR, and TCRdb's table has in-frame clones only and misses some. The profile shows 85,000 to 130,000 clones, 91% of them singletons. This clone was detected only once. This sequence originates from a woman older than 75 with urothelial cancer. Sample: PBMCs, taken around atezolizumab (anti-PD-L1) treatment. The J gene is TRBJ2-4, the V gene TRBV11-1; 8 nucleotides line up with TRBD2. CDR3 nucleotide sequence: TGTGCCAGCAGCTTGCTAGCGGGAGCCAAAAACATTCAGTACTTC. Translation: CASSLLAGAKNIQYF.